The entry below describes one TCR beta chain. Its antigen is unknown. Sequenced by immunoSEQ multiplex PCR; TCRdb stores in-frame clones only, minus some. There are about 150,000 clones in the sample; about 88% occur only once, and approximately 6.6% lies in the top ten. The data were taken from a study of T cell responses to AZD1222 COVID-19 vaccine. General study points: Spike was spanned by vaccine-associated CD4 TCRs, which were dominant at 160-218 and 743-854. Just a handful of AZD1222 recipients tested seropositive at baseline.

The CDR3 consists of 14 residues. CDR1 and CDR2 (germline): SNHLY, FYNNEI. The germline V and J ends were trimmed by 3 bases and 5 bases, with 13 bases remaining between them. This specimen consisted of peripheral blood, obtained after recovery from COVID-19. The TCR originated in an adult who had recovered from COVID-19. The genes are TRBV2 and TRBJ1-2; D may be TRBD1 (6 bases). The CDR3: CASSDQQGEYGYTF. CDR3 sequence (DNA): TGTGCCAGCAGTGATCAACAGGGCGAGTATGGCTACACCTTC.